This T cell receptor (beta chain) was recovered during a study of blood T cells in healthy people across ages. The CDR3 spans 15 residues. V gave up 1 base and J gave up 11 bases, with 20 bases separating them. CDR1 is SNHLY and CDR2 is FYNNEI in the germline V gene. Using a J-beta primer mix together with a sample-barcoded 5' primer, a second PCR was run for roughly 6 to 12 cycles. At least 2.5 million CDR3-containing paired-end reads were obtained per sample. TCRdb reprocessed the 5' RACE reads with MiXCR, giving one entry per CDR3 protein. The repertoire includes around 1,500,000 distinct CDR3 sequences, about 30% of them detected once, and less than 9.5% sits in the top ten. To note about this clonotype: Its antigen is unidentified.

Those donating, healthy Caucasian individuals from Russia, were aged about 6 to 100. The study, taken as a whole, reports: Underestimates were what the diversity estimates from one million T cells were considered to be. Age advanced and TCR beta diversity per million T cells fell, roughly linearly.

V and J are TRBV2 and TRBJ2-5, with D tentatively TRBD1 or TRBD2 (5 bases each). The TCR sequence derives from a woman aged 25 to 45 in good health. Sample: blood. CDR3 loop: CASSEGGFAKNEQYF. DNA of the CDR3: TGTGCCAGCAGTGAAGGGGGGTTCGCCAAGAATGAGCAGTACTTC.